These 21 T cell receptor beta chains were sequenced from one sample in a study of Ad26.COV2.S vaccination and SARS-CoV-2 variants. Treatment described: around 19 received Ad26.COV2.S at low or high dose, single or two shots; 5 received placebo; per-sample allocation not given. Sampling occurred on day 63 after the first vaccine or placebo injection. Produced via immunoSEQ multiplex PCR; TCRdb's table is partial and in-frame only. The sample lists 380,000 or so clones, 80% to 90% occurring once. The sample consisted of peripheral blood, taken in a trial of Ad26.COV2.S vaccine versus placebo. The receptors derive from a person between 18 and 65 years old who received the Ad26.COV2.S COVID-19 vaccine or a placebo.

This clone was recorded only once. The chain recombines TRBV28 with TRBJ2-5, with 8 bases lining up with TRBD1. The J segment lost 1 base and the V segment lost 3 bases, leaving 7 bases of the junction unmatched. This CDR3 comprises 16 residues. CDR1 is MDHEN and CDR2 is SYDVKM in the germline V gene. The CDR3 sequence: CASSFWTGSPQETQYF. The CDR3 DNA follows: TGTGCCAGCAGTTTCTGGACAGGGTCTCCCCAAGAGACCCAGTACTTC.

V usage is TRBV5-5 and J usage is TRBJ1-2; no firm D call. Looked up from germline, CDR1 is SGHKS and CDR2 is YYEKEE (reference sequence). This CDR3 region has 14 residues. V lost 0 bases and J 1 base, leaving 7 bases between the germline ends. DNA of the CDR3: TGTGCCAGCAGCTTGGCACCGGGTAACTATGGCTACACCTTC. This translates into CASSLAPGNYGYTF.

The rearrangement joins TRBV5-1 to TRBJ2-2; a possible D gene is TRBD2 (6 bases). Trimming stripped 0 bases from V and 0 bases from J, with 9 bases between. The CDR3 sequence is 16 residues long. Per the germline V gene, CDR1 is SGHRS and CDR2 is YFSETQ. CDR3 coding DNA: TGCGCCAGCAGCTTGGCGCTAGCGACGAACACCGGGGAGCTGTTTTTT. Its translation is CASSLALATNTGELFF. Based on the CDR3 plus reference TRBV5-1 and TRBJ2-2, the full variable domain is KAGVTQTPRYLIKTRGQQVTLSCSPISGHRSVSWYQQTPGQGLQFLFEYFSETQRNKGNFPGRFSGRQFSNSRSEMNVSTLELGDSALYLCASSLALATNTGELFFGEGSRLTVL.

V gene TRBV15 combines with J gene TRBJ1-1; D remains unclear. Between the trimmed V and J ends, which lost 0 bases and 3 bases, there was a span of 14 bases. This CDR3 region has 16 residues. The germline V gene has CDR1 LNHNV and CDR2 YYDKDF (reference sequence). The CDR3 region has the DNA TGTGCCACCAGCAGAGATCCGATTCCCCTGGACACTGAAGCTTTCTTT. It yields the protein CATSRDPIPLDTEAFF.

This clone was recorded a few times. This chain uses TRBV30 with TRBJ2-3, with a tentative D call TRBD2 (5 bases). The V gene lost 3 bases and the J gene lost 6 bases, with 16 bases spanning the gap. This CDR3 region has 14 residues. Per the germline V gene, CDR1 is GTSNPN and CDR2 is SVGIG (reference sequence). CDR3 bases: TGTGCCTGGAGAATCAGTGGGAGTGGTGATACGCAGTATTTT. Translating it yields CAWRISGSGDTQYF.

This sequence joins TRBV11-1 and TRBJ1-1; D is unresolved. V was clipped by 3 bases and J by 1 base, with 15 bases between them. Germline V gives CDR1 SGHAT, CDR2 FQDESV (reference sequence). The CDR3 consists of 16 residues. CDR3 loop: CASSFSRENPNTEAFF. The CDR3, as DNA: TGTGCCAGCAGCTTCTCGAGGGAAAACCCGAACACTGAAGCTTTCTTT.

The chain uses TRBV7-2 and TRBJ2-3; D unresolved. Trimming cost V 1 base and J 1 base, with 6 bases left between them. The CDR3 extends over 14 amino acids. CDR1 and CDR2 (germline): SGHTA, FQGNSA. The CDR3 spells CASSLDSRTDTQYF. As DNA, the CDR3 is TGTGCCAGCAGCTTAGATAGCCGCACAGATACGCAGTATTTT. Complete variable domain (other parts from reference TRBV7-2 and TRBJ2-3): GAGVSQSPSNKVTEKGKDVELRCDPISGHTALYWYRQSLGQGLEFLIYFQGNSAPDKSGLPSDRFSAERTGGSVSTLTIQRTQQEDSAVYLCASSLDSRTDTQYFGPGTRLTVL.

This chain connects TRBV28 to TRBJ2-2; 9 nucleotides match TRBD1. CDR1 is MDHEN, CDR2 SYDVKM, per germline. The CDR3 runs to 15 residues. After removal of 4 bases from V and 5 bases from J, the junction contained 5 bases not matched to a gene. In nucleotides, the CDR3 is TGTGCCAGCAGTTCATCCGGGACAGGGACCGGGGAGCTGTTTTTT. It specifies CASSSSGTGTGELFF.

This sequence joins TRBV6-5 and TRBJ1-2; TRBD1 matches 7 bases. CDR1 MNHEY and CDR2 SVGAGI come from the germline V gene. V lost 0 bases, J lost 7 bases, and 5 bases stayed unmatched. The CDR3 has 14 amino acids. The CDR3 spells CASSYSTGYRGYTF. The CDR3 DNA reads TGTGCCAGCAGTTACTCGACAGGGTATCGTGGCTACACCTTC.

This chain links TRBV7-7 with TRBJ2-1; D is uncertain. Germline values: CDR1 SSHAT, CDR2 FNYEAQ (reference sequence). V gave up 1 base and J gave up 7 bases, with 11 bases separating them. The length of the CDR3 is 14 residues. CDR3 region: CASSLGPTENEQFF. Here the CDR3 DNA reads TGTGCCAGCAGCTTAGGGCCGACCGAGAATGAGCAGTTCTTC.

The gene calls are TRBV28 and TRBJ1-5; maybe TRBD1 (6 bases). Germline values: CDR1 MDHEN, CDR2 SYDVKM. With 1 base removed from V and 4 bases from J, the gap between germline ends came to 14 bases. The CDR3 is 16 amino acids. The CDR3: CASSLSFRGANQPQHF. The CDR3 nucleotides are TGTGCCAGCAGTTTATCGTTTCGGGGGGCTAATCAGCCCCAGCATTTT.

The gene calls are TRBV7-2 and TRBJ1-3; possible D gene TRBD1, 5 bases. Germline V lookup: CDR1 SGHTA, CDR2 FQGNSA. The CDR3 loop spans 17 amino acids. The ends were cut back, 3 bases at V and 1 base at J, with 16 bases in the middle. The CDR3 loop reads CASSFWMRGSSGNTIYF. Written as DNA, the CDR3 is TGTGCCAGCAGCTTCTGGATGAGGGGTTCGTCTGGAAACACCATATATTTT.

The chain employs TRBV28 and TRBJ1-2, with 9 bases identical to TRBD1. Per germline, CDR1 MDHEN and CDR2 SYDVKM. V gave up 6 bases and J gave up 8 bases; unmatched junction bases: 7. The CDR3 runs to 13 residues. Written as DNA, the CDR3 is TGTGCCAGCAGGAGCGGGACAGGGCGAGGCTACACCTTC. This encodes CASRSGTGRGYTF.

The V call is TRBV28, the J call TRBJ1-1, with D perhaps TRBD1 (6 bases). Per germline, CDR1 MDHEN and CDR2 SYDVKM. The CDR3 has 15 residues. Trimming took off 7 bases at V and 0 bases at J, with 15 bases between the two ends. CDR3 coding DNA: TGTGCCAGCAAACGGACAGCCACCATGAACACTGAAGCTTTCTTT. This sequence encodes CASKRTATMNTEAFF.

The chain is built from TRBV6-1 and TRBJ1-2, with D hard to call. Germline V gives CDR1 MNHNS, CDR2 SASEGT. This CDR3 contains 15 residues. Trimming removed 1 base from V and 5 bases from J, with 14 bases in between. The CDR3 is CASSEGVFAKYGYTF. CDR3 DNA sequence: TGTGCCAGCAGTGAAGGAGTGTTCGCAAAATATGGCTACACCTTC.

The CDR3 DNA reads as TGTGCCAGCAGCGTAGGAAAAGCGGGGGGGCGTTTGGGAGATACGCAGTATTTT. Encoded protein: CASSVGKAGGRLGDTQYF. V and J are TRBV9 and TRBJ2-3; 10 bases agree with TRBD2. CDR1 and CDR2 from the germline V gene are SGDLS and YYNGEE. Trimming cost V 0 bases and J 5 bases; bases outside gene matches: 12. The CDR3 totals 18 residues.

The chain is built from TRBV2 and TRBJ2-3; D is tentatively TRBD1 or TRBD2 (5 bases each). Deletions cut 6 bases from V and 0 bases from J, with 16 bases between. Looked up from germline, CDR1 is SNHLY and CDR2 is FYNNEI. The CDR3 contains 16 residues. CDR3 in DNA: TGTGCCAGCAGGAGGGGAGTGGCAGGAAGCACAGATACGCAGTATTTT. The encoded protein is CASRRGVAGSTDTQYF. The full variable domain, in which reference TRBV2 and TRBJ2-3 provide the parts outside the CDR3, is EPEVTQTPSHQVTQMGQEVILRCVPISNHLYFYWYRQILGQKVEFLVSFYNNEISEKSEIFDDQFSVERPDGSNFTLKIRSTKLEDSAMYFCASRRGVAGSTDTQYFGPGTRLTVL.

The CDR3 here is CASSESPPGAGETQYF. CDR3 nucleotide sequence: TGTGCCAGCAGTGAATCCCCCCCGGGCGCCGGGGAGACCCAGTACTTC. The chain recombines TRBV6-1 with TRBJ2-5; D uncertain. Germline CDR1 and CDR2: MNHNS and SASEGT. The V and J ends lost 2 bases and 5 bases respectively, with 18 bases between them. The length of the CDR3 is 16 residues.

Notes on this clone: At the DNA level, this CDR3 is encoded by other sequences in the same sample as well. The chain joins TRBV5-1 to TRBJ1-1, with a weak D call TRBD1 (5 bases). V lost 4 bases and J lost 1, with 8 bases in between. Germline V gene sequence: CDR1 SGHRS, CDR2 YFSETQ. There are 13 residues in the CDR3. DNA of the CDR3: TGCGCCAGCAGCCTGCAGGGGAACACTGAAGCTTTCTTT. Translation: CASSLQGNTEAFF.

The chain is built from TRBV4-3 and TRBJ2-2; 9 bases are shared with TRBD1. This CDR3 comprises 18 residues. Germline lookup yields CDR1 LGHNA and CDR2 YSLEER. Unmatched junction bases numbered 12, after V lost 0 bases and J lost 7 bases. The chain's CDR3 is CASSQDLSGQGVFGELFF. In nucleotides, the CDR3 is TGCGCCAGCAGCCAAGATCTGTCGGGACAGGGTGTGTTCGGGGAGCTGTTTTTT.

CDR3 sequence: CASSHLPGLNTEAFF. In nucleotides, the CDR3 is TGCGCCAGCAGCCACCTTCCAGGTTTGAACACTGAAGCTTTCTTT. This chain joins TRBV4-1 and TRBJ1-1; D gene ambiguous. Trimming stripped 3 bases from V and 0 bases from J, with 11 bases between. The V gene's germline CDR1 is MGHRA and CDR2 YSYEKL. The CDR3 is made up of 15 amino acids.